The text below deals with one TCR beta chain. Its target is not known. Germline-derived CDR1 and CDR2 are MDHEN and SYDVKM. V gave up 5 bases and J gave up 4 bases; unmatched junction bases: 7. The CDR3 has 14 residues. The source of the sample is a study of OX40 agonist ivuxolimab in advanced cancers. Looking at the study overall: Prior checkpoint blockade (anti-PD-1, anti-PD-L1 or anti-CTLA-4) was permitted; approximately 40% had it.

Study findings and constraints: Certain nonresponding patients likewise had low normalized T-cell clonal expansion. Average numbers of expanded clones were greater in CD8+ T cells than in CD4+.

Sequenced by immunoSEQ multiplex PCR; TCRdb stores in-frame clones only, minus some. The profile shows under 150,000 clones, 85% to 90% of them singletons. Researchers took blood at baseline, on cycle 4 day 1, and on cycle 7 day 1. The TCR sequence derives from an adult with an advanced solid tumor such as melanoma, head and neck, liver or kidney cancer. The chain uses TRBV28 and TRBJ1-2; 7 positions agree with TRBD1. This specimen was CD4+ or CD8+ T cells sorted from blood, taken in a trial of the OX40 agonist ivuxolimab. CDR3 nucleotide sequence: TGTGCCAGCAGTGGTACAGGGGACCTCTATGGCTACACCTTC. Translating it yields CASSGTGDLYGYTF.